Listed here are 16 T cell receptor beta chains from one sample, sequenced in a study of T cell responses to AZD1222 COVID-19 vaccine. The assay was immunoSEQ multiplex PCR, and TCRdb's table has in-frame clones only and misses some. The sample includes roughly 150,000 clones, 90% to 95% seen only once; the top ten take more than 1.2%. Sequencing was performed on peripheral blood, taken on day 0 of AZD1222 vaccination. The receptors shown here come from an adult in good health.

This chain links TRBV7-3 with TRBJ2-2; D uncertain. This CDR3 has 14 residues. Germline-derived CDR1 and CDR2 are SGHTA and FQGTGA. V shed 1 base and J shed 6 bases, with 9 bases lying between them. CDR3 coding DNA: TGTGCCAGCAGCTTAAGTGGTACGGCCGGGGAGCTGTTTTTT. Its protein product is CASSLSGTAGELFF.

V usage is TRBV4-3 and J usage is TRBJ2-7, with TRBD2 matching over 9 bases. The germline CDR1 and CDR2 sequences are LGHNA and YSLEER. The length of the CDR3 is 17 residues. The V gene end was trimmed by 0 bases and the J gene end by 3 bases; junction bases not matched to a gene: 9. The CDR3 spells CASSQDSQGLAGYEQYF. The CDR3 bases are TGCGCCAGCAGCCAAGATAGCCAGGGACTAGCAGGCTACGAGCAGTACTTC.

The V and J genes are TRBV10-3 and TRBJ2-7; D remains ambiguous. CDR3 length: 15 residues. CDR1 and CDR2 from the germline V gene are ENHRY and SYGVKD. V shed 3 bases and J shed 1 base, with 13 bases lying between them. CDR3 sequence: CAISDPGQTSYEQYF. The CDR3 DNA is TGTGCCATCAGTGACCCTGGGCAGACATCCTACGAGCAGTACTTC.

This chain uses TRBV7-2 with TRBJ2-6; D call uncertain. Trimming took 1 base from V and 0 from J, leaving 7 bases between them. The CDR3 sequence is 16 residues long. Germline V lookup: CDR1 SGHTA, CDR2 FQGNSA. CDR3 sequence (DNA): TGTGCCAGCAGCTTAGAGGCCGCCTCTGGGGCCAACGTCCTGACTTTC. Protein sequence: CASSLEAASGANVLTF.

The genes are TRBV3-1 (or the pseudogene TRBV3-2) and TRBJ2-5; D possibly corresponds to TRBD2 (7 bases). Germline values: CDR1 LGHDT, CDR2 YNNKEL (reference sequence). Trimming pared 1 base from V and 4 bases from J, leaving 13 bases between. The CDR3 is 15 amino acids. For the CDR3, the DNA is TGTGCCAGCAGCCAAGGTCAGGGAGGGGGAGAGACCCAGTACTTC. Protein product: CASSQGQGGGETQYF.

The chain employs TRBV27 and TRBJ2-1; D unclear. CDR3 length: 15 amino acids. Germline assignment: CDR1 MNHEY and CDR2 SMNVEV (reference sequence). The ends were cut back, 4 bases at V and 0 bases at J, with 10 bases in the middle. Here the CDR3 DNA reads TGTGCCAGCAGTTCTCGACTGGGCTCCTACAATGAGCAGTTCTTC. Residues: CASSSRLGSYNEQFF.

The chain recombines TRBV6-5 with TRBJ2-1; 11 bases map to TRBD1. With 5 bases clipped from V and 4 bases from J, the junction kept 4 bases outside the gene matches. Germline values: CDR1 MNHEY, CDR2 SVGAGI. This CDR3 has 15 residues. CDR3 DNA sequence: TGTGCCAGCAGTCGGGACAGGGGGGAATACAATGAGCAGTTCTTC. This codes for CASSRDRGEYNEQFF.

This clone was observed a single time. This CDR3 reads CASSPGGFGNTIYF. In DNA form, the CDR3 reads TGTGCCAGCAGCCCCGGTGGATTCGGAAACACCATATATTTT. The chain joins TRBV3-1 (or the pseudogene TRBV3-2) to TRBJ1-3, with D hard to call. This CDR3 region has 14 residues. V gave up 4 bases and J gave up 4 bases, with 11 bases separating them. The germline gives CDR1 LGHDT, CDR2 YNNKEL (reference sequence).

The J gene is TRBJ1-4, the V gene TRBV6-5; 7 bases line up with TRBD1. Germline V gene data show CDR1 as MNHEY and CDR2 as SVGAGI. The CDR3 extends over 13 amino acids. V lost 8 bases to trimming and J lost 4 bases; unmatched junction nucleotides: 4. The CDR3 loop is CASGQARNEKLFF. DNA of the CDR3: TGTGCCAGCGGACAGGCTCGTAATGAAAAACTGTTTTTT.

The rearrangement joins TRBV15 to TRBJ1-5, with unresolved D. Trimming took off 0 bases at V and 7 bases at J, with 7 bases between the two ends. CDR1 and CDR2 from the germline V gene are LNHNV and YYDKDF (reference sequence). The CDR3 spans 13 residues. Here the CDR3 reads CATSRDIAQPQHF. The CDR3 nucleotides are TGTGCCACCAGCAGAGATATAGCGCAGCCCCAGCATTTT.

The V and J genes are TRBV29-1 and TRBJ2-7; D is possibly TRBD1 or TRBD2 (6 bases each). Trimming removed 0 bases from V and 4 bases from J, with 13 bases in between. Germline CDR1 SQVTM, CDR2 ANQGSEA. The CDR3 contains 14 residues. Here the CDR3 DNA reads TGCAGCGTTGAAGAACCCGGGGGCGAGTACGAGCAGTACTTC. Protein: CSVEEPGGEYEQYF.

J is TRBJ2-1 and V is TRBV6-2 or TRBV6-3; maybe TRBD2 (6 bases). V shed 2 bases and J shed 9 bases, with 23 bases lying between them. The CDR3 extends over 17 amino acids. Germline values: CDR1 MNHEY, CDR2 SVGEGT. In nucleotides, the CDR3 is TGTGCCAGCAGTTACCGTCTGACTAGAATTCATGCAGGTGAGCAGTTCTTC. It yields the protein CASSYRLTRIHAGEQFF.

This chain uses TRBV19 with TRBJ2-7; D might be TRBD2 (6 bases). The CDR3 runs to 14 residues. The germline CDR1 and CDR2 sequences are LNHDA and SQIVND (reference sequence). The V and J ends lost 6 bases and 7 bases respectively, with 19 bases between them. CDR3 protein: CASSRSQKGGEQYF. In nucleotides, the CDR3 is TGTGCCAGTAGCCGATCTCAGAAAGGAGGGGAGCAGTACTTC. Full variable domain (remainder filled in from reference TRBV19 and TRBJ2-7): DGGITQSPKYLFRKEGQNVTLSCEQNLNHDAMYWYRQDPGQGLRLIYYSQIVNDFQKGDIAEGYSVSREKKESFPLTVTSAQKNPTAFYLCASSRSQKGGEQYFGPGTRLTVT.

V and J are TRBV5-1 and TRBJ1-1; no definite D call. V dropped 5 bases and J dropped 0 bases, with 14 bases sitting between them. CDR1 and CDR2 from the germline V gene are SGHRS and YFSETQ. The CDR3 has 15 residues. This chain's CDR3 is CASRRRASLNTEAFF. In DNA, the CDR3 is TGCGCCAGCAGAAGACGCGCATCCTTGAACACTGAAGCTTTCTTT.

CDR3 protein: CASSPGLNTGELFF. CDR3 DNA: TGTGCCAGCAGTCCAGGTCTAAACACCGGGGAGCTGTTTTTT. The V gene is TRBV27, the J gene TRBJ2-2; D is ambiguous. The V gene lost 5 bases and the J gene lost 2 bases, with 9 bases spanning the gap. Germline V lookup: CDR1 MNHEY, CDR2 SMNVEV (reference sequence). The CDR3 consists of 14 residues.

This clone was recorded once. The V and J genes are TRBV4-3 and TRBJ2-3, with 7 positions matching TRBD2. CDR3 length equals 18 residues. CDR1 LGHNA and CDR2 YSLEER come from the germline V gene. J lost 3 bases, V lost 0 bases, and 12 bases had no gene match. The CDR3 bases are TGCGCCAGCAGCCAAGATATATATCCGCTAGCGGTAACAGATACGCAGTATTTT. Protein: CASSQDIYPLAVTDTQYF.